The 6 T cell receptor beta chains below all came from one sample that was sequenced in a study of T cell repertoires in cytomegalovirus infection. Antigens of these TCRs are unknown. TCRdb ran MiXCR on the reads and lists one entry per CDR3 protein. The table has around 900,000 distinct CDR3 sequences, less than 40% seen once. Sequencing used cultured CD8+ T cells from PBMCs, obtained from culture after CMV antigen stimulation. Receptors were obtained from a human donor in good health (CMV status not recorded). Some clones in this sample may be carry-over from other donors' samples.

The table lists this clonotype with a few counts. J is TRBJ2-1 and V is TRBV7-9; D unresolved. V was pared by 2 bases and J by 7 bases, with 12 bases between. Germline CDR1 SEHNR, CDR2 FQNEAQ (reference sequence). CDR3 length: 14 amino acids. For the CDR3, the DNA is TGTGCCAGCAGCTTAACGGGTCGGGTAAATGAGCAGTTCTTC. It is translated as CASSLTGRVNEQFF.

A remark on this clonotype: The CDR3 does not end in the conserved phenylalanine or tryptophan, so this is likely a read error. The DNA is left out, because the CDR3 cannot be placed on it with certainty; the CDR3 is given as TCRdb lists it. V and J are TRBV6-1 and TRBJ2-4; the table assigns TRBD1, which was not confirmed against the DNA. Inclusive of both ends, the CDR3 amounts to 10 amino acids. In germline, CDR1 is MNHNS, CDR2 SASEGT. This CDR3 is CASSGAIPVI.

This clonotype has just a few counts. This rearrangement joins TRBV15 to TRBJ1-5; D is unclear. Per germline, CDR1 LNHNV and CDR2 YYDKDF (reference sequence). V lost 1 base and J lost 9, with 7 bases in between. The CDR3 length is 12 residues. The CDR3 loop is CATSRGKWPQHF. The CDR3 DNA reads TGTGCCACCAGCAGAGGTAAATGGCCCCAGCATTTT.

This chain connects TRBV15 to TRBJ1-4; TRBD1 matches at 8 bases. From germline, CDR1 is LNHNV and CDR2 YYDKDF (reference sequence). CDR3 length: 16 residues. The trim removed 4 bases at V and 0 bases at J, leaving 4 bases unmatched. The CDR3, as DNA: TGTGCCACCAGCAATGGACAGGGCCCAACTAATGAAAAACTGTTTTTT. Its translation is CATSNGQGPTNEKLFF.

The sample holds a few counts of this clonotype. The chain employs TRBV6-7 and TRBJ1-2, with D perhaps TRBD1 (6 bases). TRBV6-7 is assigned to the ORF class and has an uncertain function. This CDR3 has 15 residues. V lost 7 bases, J lost 4 bases, and 19 bases lay in between. The CDR3 DNA sequence: TGTGCCAGCATCGGGGACGGGGGCCTTTTCTATGGCTACACCTTC. Protein: CASIGDGGLFYGYTF.

This chain connects TRBV4-1 to TRBJ2-1; D is possibly TRBD2 (5 bases). The length of the CDR3 is 15 residues. The V and J ends lost 4 bases and 4 bases respectively, with 14 bases between them. Germline assignment: CDR1 MGHRA and CDR2 YSYEKL. As DNA, the CDR3 is TGCGCCAGCAGCCCCGAACCGGGGAGTTACAATGAGCAGTTCTTC. It is translated as CASSPEPGSYNEQFF.